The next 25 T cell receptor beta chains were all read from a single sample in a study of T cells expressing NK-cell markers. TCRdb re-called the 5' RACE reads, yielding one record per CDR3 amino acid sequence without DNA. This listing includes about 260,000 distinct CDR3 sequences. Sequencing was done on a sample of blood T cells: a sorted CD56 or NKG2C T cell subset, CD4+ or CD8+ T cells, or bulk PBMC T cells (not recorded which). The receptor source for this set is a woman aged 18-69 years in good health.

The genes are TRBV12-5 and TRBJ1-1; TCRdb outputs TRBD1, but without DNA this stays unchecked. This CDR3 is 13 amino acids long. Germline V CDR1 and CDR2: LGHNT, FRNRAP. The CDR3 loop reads CASGFGGRTEAFF.

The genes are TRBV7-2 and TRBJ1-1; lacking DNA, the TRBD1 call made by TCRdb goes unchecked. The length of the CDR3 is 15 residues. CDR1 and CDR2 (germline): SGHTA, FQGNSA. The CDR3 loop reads CASSVEGTVPTEAFF. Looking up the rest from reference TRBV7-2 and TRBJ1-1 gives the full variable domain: GAGVSQSPSNKVTEKGKDVELRCDPISGHTALYWYRQSLGQGLEFLIYFQGNSAPDKSGLPSDRFSAERTGGSVSTLTIQRTQQEDSAVYLCASSVEGTVPTEAFFGQGTRLTVV.

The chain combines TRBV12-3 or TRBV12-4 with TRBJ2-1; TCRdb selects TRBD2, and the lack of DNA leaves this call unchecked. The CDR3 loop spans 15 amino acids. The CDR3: CASSFVSGNYNEQFF.

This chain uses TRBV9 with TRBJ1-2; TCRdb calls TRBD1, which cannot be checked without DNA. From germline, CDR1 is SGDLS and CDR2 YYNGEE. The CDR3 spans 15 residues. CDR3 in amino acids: CASSVDMGVDYGYTF.

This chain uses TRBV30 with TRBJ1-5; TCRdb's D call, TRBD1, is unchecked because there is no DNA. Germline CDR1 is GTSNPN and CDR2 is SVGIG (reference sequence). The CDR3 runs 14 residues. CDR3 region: CAWSAGTGNQPQHF.

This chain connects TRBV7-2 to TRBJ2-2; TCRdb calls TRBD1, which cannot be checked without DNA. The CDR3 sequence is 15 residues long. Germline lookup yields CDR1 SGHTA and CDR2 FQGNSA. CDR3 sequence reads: CASSPWGGNTGELFF.

CDR3 in amino acids: CASSFGQGVKDTQYF. The chain uses TRBV11-2 and TRBJ2-3; TCRdb reports TRBD1, a call that lacks DNA to check it against. The CDR3 extends over 15 amino acids. From germline, CDR1 is SGHAT and CDR2 FQNNGV.

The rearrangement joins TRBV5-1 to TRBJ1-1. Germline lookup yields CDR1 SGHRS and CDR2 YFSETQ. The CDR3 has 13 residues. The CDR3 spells CASSLGRVAEAFF.

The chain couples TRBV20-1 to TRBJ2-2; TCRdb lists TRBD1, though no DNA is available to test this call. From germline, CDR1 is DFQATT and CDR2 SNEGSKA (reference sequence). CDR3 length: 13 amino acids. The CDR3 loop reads CSARAVAGGELFF.

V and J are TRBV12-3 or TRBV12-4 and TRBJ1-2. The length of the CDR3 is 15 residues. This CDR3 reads CASSWSRLGNYGYTF.

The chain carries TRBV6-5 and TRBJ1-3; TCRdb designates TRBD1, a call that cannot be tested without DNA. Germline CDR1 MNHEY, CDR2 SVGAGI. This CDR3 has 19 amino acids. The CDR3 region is CASSSKPPFGGSSGNTIYF.

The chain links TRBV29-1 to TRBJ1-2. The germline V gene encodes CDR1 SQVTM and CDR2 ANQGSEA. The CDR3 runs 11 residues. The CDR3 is CSVELGWGYTF. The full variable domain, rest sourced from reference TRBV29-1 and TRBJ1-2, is SAVISQKPSRDICQRGTSLTIQCQVDSQVTMMFWYRQQPGQSLTLIATANQGSEATYESGFVIDKFPISRPNLTFSTLTVSNMSPEDSSIYLCSVELGWGYTFGSGTRLTVV.

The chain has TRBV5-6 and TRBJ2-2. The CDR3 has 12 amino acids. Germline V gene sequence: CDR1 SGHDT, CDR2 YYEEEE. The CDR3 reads CASSFNTNELFF.

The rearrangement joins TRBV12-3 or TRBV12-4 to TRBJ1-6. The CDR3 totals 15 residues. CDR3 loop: CASSRTGALTSPLHF.

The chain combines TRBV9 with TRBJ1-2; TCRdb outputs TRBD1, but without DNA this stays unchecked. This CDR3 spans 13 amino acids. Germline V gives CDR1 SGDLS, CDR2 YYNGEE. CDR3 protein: CASSPADNYGYTF.

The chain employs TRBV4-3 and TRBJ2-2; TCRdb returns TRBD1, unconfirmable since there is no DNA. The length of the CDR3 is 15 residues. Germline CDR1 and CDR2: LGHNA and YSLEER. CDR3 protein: CASSQRGANTGELFF.

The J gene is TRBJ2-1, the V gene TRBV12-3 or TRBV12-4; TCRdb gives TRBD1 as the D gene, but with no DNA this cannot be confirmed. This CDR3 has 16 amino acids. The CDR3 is CASSLEAGTGLYEQFF.

This chain's CDR3 is CASSSTSWGRLQTDTQYF. The chain has TRBV5-1 and TRBJ2-3; the D call from TCRdb, TRBD1, cannot be confirmed without DNA. In germline, CDR1 is SGHRS, CDR2 YFSETQ. This CDR3 is 18 amino acids long. Together with reference TRBV5-1 and TRBJ2-3, the CDR3 gives the full variable domain: KAGVTQTPRYLIKTRGQQVTLSCSPISGHRSVSWYQQTPGQGLQFLFEYFSETQRNKGNFPGRFSGRQFSNSRSEMNVSTLELGDSALYLCASSSTSWGRLQTDTQYFGPGTRLTVL.

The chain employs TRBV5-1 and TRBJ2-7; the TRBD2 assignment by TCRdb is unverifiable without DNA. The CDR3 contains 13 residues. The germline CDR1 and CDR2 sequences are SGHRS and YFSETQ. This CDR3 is CASSASGNSEQYF. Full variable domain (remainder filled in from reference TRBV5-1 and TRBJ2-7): KAGVTQTPRYLIKTRGQQVTLSCSPISGHRSVSWYQQTPGQGLQFLFEYFSETQRNKGNFPGRFSGRQFSNSRSEMNVSTLELGDSALYLCASSASGNSEQYFGPGTRLTVT.

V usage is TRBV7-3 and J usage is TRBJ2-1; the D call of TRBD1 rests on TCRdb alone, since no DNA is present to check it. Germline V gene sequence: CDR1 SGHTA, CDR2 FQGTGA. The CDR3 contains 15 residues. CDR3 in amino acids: CASSEDRGGWNEQFF.

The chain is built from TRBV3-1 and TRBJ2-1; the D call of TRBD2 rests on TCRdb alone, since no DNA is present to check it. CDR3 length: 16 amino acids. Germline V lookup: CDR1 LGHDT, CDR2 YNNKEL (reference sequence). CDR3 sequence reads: CASSPTLTSSYNEQFF.

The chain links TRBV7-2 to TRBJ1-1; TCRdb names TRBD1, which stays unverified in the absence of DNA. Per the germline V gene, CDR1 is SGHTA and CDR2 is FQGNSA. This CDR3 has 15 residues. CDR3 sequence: CASSLGAAIITEAFF.

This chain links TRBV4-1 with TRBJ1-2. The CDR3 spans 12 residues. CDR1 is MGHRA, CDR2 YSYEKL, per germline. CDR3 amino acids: CASSHLEYGYTF.

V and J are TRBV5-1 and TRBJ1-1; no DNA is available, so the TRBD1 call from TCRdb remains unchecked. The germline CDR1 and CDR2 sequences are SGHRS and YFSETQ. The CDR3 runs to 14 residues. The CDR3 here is CASNPVSPNTEAFF.

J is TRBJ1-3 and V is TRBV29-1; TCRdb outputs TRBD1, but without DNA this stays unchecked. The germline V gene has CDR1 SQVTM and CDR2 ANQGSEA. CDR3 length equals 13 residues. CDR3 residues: CSVLEGSGNTIYF.